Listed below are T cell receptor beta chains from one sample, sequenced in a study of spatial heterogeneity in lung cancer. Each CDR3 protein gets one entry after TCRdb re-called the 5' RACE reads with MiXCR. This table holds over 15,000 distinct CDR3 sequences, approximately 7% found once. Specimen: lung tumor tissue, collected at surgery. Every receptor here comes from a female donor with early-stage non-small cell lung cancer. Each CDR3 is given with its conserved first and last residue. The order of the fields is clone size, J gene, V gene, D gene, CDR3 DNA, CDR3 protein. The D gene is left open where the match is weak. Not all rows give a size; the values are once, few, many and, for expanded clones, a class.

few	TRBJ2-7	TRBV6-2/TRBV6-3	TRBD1	TGTGCCAGCAGTAAGGACAGGGCCGAGCAGTACTTC	CASSKDRAEQYF
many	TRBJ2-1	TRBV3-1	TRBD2	TGTGCCAGCAGCCAAGGTCTACTAGCGGGGAGGACCAATGAGCAGTTCTTC	CASSQGLLAGRTNEQFF
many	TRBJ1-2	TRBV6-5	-	TGTGCCAGCAGTTACTCCGGGGCCGGAGCTAACTATGGCTACACCTTC	CASSYSGAGANYGYTF
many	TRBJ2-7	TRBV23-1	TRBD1	TGCGCCAGCAGCCAACGGACGATACGGACAGGGCTAGATTACTACGAGCAGTACTTC	CASSQRTIRTGLDYYEQYF
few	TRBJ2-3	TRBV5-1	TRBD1	TGCGCCAGCAGCTTGGATAGGGACAGGGAAACAGATACGCAGTATTTT	CASSLDRDRETDTQYF
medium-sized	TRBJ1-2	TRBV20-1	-	TGCAGTGCTAGTGAGACAGGAGGGTATGGCTACACCTTC	CSASETGGYGYTF
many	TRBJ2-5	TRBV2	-	TGTGCCAGCGGGGGGGCGCAAGAGACCCAGTACTTC	CASGGAQETQYF
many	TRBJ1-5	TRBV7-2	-	TGTGCCAGCAGCTTAGGGGGGACTTCAAATCAGCCCCAGCATTTT	CASSLGGTSNQPQHF
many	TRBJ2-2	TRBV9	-	TGTGCCAGCAGCGTAGTGGGCGGGGGCCTCCTCTCCGGGGAGCTGTTTTTT	CASSVVGGGLLSGELFF
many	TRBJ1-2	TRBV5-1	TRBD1	TGCGCCAGCAGCGACAGGGGAGAAGGCGGCTACACCTTC	CASSDRGEGGYTF
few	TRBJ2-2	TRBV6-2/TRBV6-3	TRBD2	TGTGCCAGCAGTCCGAAACAAACCACTAGCGGGGGGAACACCGGGGAGCTGTTTTTT	CASSPKQTTSGGNTGELFF
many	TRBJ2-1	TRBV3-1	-	TGTGCCAGCAGCCAGGAACTAGCAGGTCCGCAGTTCTTC	CASSQELAGPQFF
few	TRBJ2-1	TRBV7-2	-	TGTGCCAGCAGCTTAGTTGCTACCAGCTCCTACAATGAGCAGTTCTTC	CASSLVATSSYNEQFF
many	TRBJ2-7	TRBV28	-	TGTGCCACCTGGAACTCCTACGAGCAGTACTTC	CATWNSYEQYF
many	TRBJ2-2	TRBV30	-	TGTGCCTGGAGTCCCACGAACACCGGGGAGCTGTTTTTT	CAWSPTNTGELFF
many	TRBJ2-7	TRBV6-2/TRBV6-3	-	TGTGCCAGCGACAACAGCTTCGCGAGGGACGAGCAGTACTTC	CASDNSFARDEQYF
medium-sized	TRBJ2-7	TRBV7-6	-	TGTGCCAGCAGCTTAGGCTGGGGGGGCATCTACGAGCAGTACTTC	CASSLGWGGIYEQYF
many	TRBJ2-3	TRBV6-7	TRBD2	TGTGCCACCGACCCGGGTACCCCGACTAGCTGGACAGATACGCAGTATTTT	CATDPGTPTSWTDTQYF
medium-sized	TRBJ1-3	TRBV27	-	TGTGCCAGCAGTCCCGTCTGGGGGAACTCTGGAAACACCATATATTTT	CASSPVWGNSGNTIYF
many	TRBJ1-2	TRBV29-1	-	TGCAGCGCCGAACAGGGAAGCGGCTACACCTTC	CSAEQGSGYTF
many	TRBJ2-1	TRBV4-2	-	TGTGCCAGCAGCCAAGATGCGGGTAATGAGCAGTTCTTC	CASSQDAGNEQFF
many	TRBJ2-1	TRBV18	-	TGTGCCAGCTCACCACCGGGGTTTCACAATGAGCAGTTCTTC	CASSPPGFHNEQFF
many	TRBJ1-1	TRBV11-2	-	TGTGCCAGCGGCTCTCAGGGGAACACTGAAGCTTTCTTT	CASGSQGNTEAFF
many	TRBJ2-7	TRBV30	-	TGTGCCTGGAGTGTTGGGACGGGCTCCTACGAGCAGTACTTC	CAWSVGTGSYEQYF
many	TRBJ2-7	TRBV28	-	TGTGCCAGCCCACCGACCCGACAGTTCCCCCCCTACGAGCAGTACTTC	CASPPTRQFPPYEQYF
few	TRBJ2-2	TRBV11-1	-	TGTGCCAGCAGACCCGACAGGTTGGGAACCGGGGAGCTGTTTTTT	CASRPDRLGTGELFF
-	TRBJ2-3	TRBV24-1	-	TGTGCCACCAGTGATCCGGGCTTTGCCTCCGGGGGGCTAACTAGCACAGATACGCAGTATTTT	CATSDPGFASGGLTSTDTQYF